The TCR beta chain described here comes from a study of cytomegalovirus exposure and HLA in healthy donors (dated by TCRdb to about 2017). Some background on the complete study: In an earlier analysis of approximately 500 of the donors, approximately 300 Gb of sequence data and 90 million to 120 million unique TCR beta sequences from 180 million or so T cells were reported. An earlier analysis of more than 450 of the donors used high-throughput TCR beta sequencing to judge whether each TCR beta V gene segment behaved as functional or pseudogenic. Every repertoire in the discovery cohort had been generated on one and the same sequencing platform. The study used immunosequencing to profile the T cell repertoires of approximately 690 subjects and linked those repertoires to cytomegalovirus serostatus. The study aimed to test whether cataloging public T cell receptors could reveal signatures of past pathogen exposure. Rather than drawing on any new phenotypic data, the later analysis identified candidate immune exposures from TCR beta sequences and the way those sequences occurred across donors. A later analysis re-analyzed previously published TCR beta repertoires from several hundred donors and added high-resolution HLA genotyping to study TCR occurrence patterns. Among the 398 genotyped donors, approximately 76% belonged to the genetic ancestry cluster associated with self-reported Caucasian donors. Among about 390 genotyped donors of the cohort, an average of 235,054 unique TCR beta nucleotide sequences were sequenced per donor, around a sixth of them non-productive. Along with the approximately 700-subject first cohort, a separate validation cohort of some 130 different subjects was used. Donor age, sex, ethnicity and CMV serostatus were compiled together with the repertoire data. HLA typing covered class I and class II loci at four-digit resolution. Typing coverage differed by locus: A, B, C, DRB1 and DQB1 were typed in roughly 620-630 donors, DQA1 in roughly 500, DPA1 in some 600, and DPB1 in 400 to 480. To predict cytomegalovirus infection status, the study brought together high-throughput TCR immunosequencing, statistical association of individual TCRs with disease status, and machine learning. Several DR-DQ haplotypes were handled as single units for association and clustering, since linkage in the cohort was strong. An early release that covered about 600 HLA-typed donors contained about 290 gigabases of sequencing data and about 93 million unique TCR sequences. In a later genetic analysis, genome-wide SNP genotypes for about three fifths of the roughly 670 donors were used, and that subset was treated as a discovery cohort.

In regard to this clone: Its antigen specificity is not known. Base-call qualities are not available, and no considerably larger clone is one nucleotide away.

The CDR3 measures 15 amino acids from cysteine to phenylalanine. Only CDR3 DNA is held: 45 bases, read in frame from base 1. The germline V and J ends show losses of 11 bases and 1 base respectively, and no gene match explains 11 bases of the junction. Looking up the germline V gene yields CDR1 SNHLY and CDR2 FYNNEI. The cohort was made up of 500 to 800 healthy bone marrow donors. At the time of sampling, all cohort members were nominally healthy, though unrecorded immune exposures were likely present. The donor tested CMV seronegative, placing the donor among the 350 or so seronegative members of the cohort. A peripheral blood sample was collected from each donor, and TCR beta sequencing was performed on peripheral blood mononuclear cells. The Qiagen DNeasy Blood Extraction Kit was used to extract genomic DNA from the blood cell samples. The library was generated by the immunoSEQ multiplex PCR assay. A mixture of 60 forward primers for TCR Vbeta segments and 13 reverse primers for TCR Jbeta segments was used in the multiplex PCR. Amplification of the CDR3 region of rearranged TCR beta genes was performed with a multiplex PCR assay on genomic DNA. The amplified TCR beta libraries were sequenced on the Illumina HiSeq System as 87-base-pair reads. The authors processed their data as follows. A later analysis counted tens of millions of unique TCR beta chains across the 666 repertoires, and around 12 million of these chains were shared by at least two donors. Raw reads were error-corrected and collapsed into unique sequences by a nearest-neighbor algorithm in which closely related sequences were merged to remove PCR and sequencing errors. To assign V, D and J gene segments, CDR3 sequences were aligned to IMGT reference sequences. Each retained sequence needed at least a six-nucleotide match to both a V gene segment and a J gene segment. A rearrangement counted as productive if the CDR3 had no stop codons and remained in frame with V and J, and every other rearrangement counted as non-productive. CDR3 was defined by IMGT convention, running from the second conserved V-encoded cysteine to the conserved J-encoded phenylalanine. The earlier analysis of roughly 590 of the donors excluded any sequence lacking an unambiguous match to a single V gene segment. An earlier analysis of several hundred of the donors classified V segments as functional when productive rearrangements were above 56.7% and as segregating when the standard deviation between donors was above 5%. To diagnose cytomegalovirus status from the catalog of TCR beta chain sequences, a statistical classification framework was built. In a later analysis, V and J genes were assigned by comparing TCR nucleotide sequences against IMGT/GENE-DB human TR gene sequences. Using the TCRdist pipeline, a later analysis assigned CDR3 sequences along with most-parsimonious VDJ recombination scenarios. In a later analysis, every TCR beta chain was defined by the combination of its CDR3 amino acid sequence and its V-gene family, and reads without a unique V-gene family were dropped. In a later analysis, around 650 highly shared, low-generation-probability nucleotide sequences were removed to address suspected cross-contamination and a sequencing artifact. For each public chain, a later analysis derived a clonal expansion index from normalized ranks of inferred template counts within each repertoire. A later analysis computed generation probabilities with a VDJ recombination model fitted to out-of-frame rearrangements, and checked the results against IGoR. Hypergeometric tests were used in a later analysis to score TCR-TCR, TCR-HLA and TCR-CMV co-occurrence, with a repertoire-size bias correction applied to the TCR pairs. In a later analysis, false discovery rates were estimated by permuting HLA or CMV assignments 20 times. In a later analysis, co-occurring TCRs were grouped using DBSCAN, with TCRdist sequence similarity added in when clustering inside HLA-allele-positive subsets. Repertoires with fewer than 30,000 or more than 120,000 public chains, plus five repertoires with anomalous nucleotide sharing, were excluded from co-occurrence clustering. TCRdb stores this immuneACCESS table with in-frame sequences only. Part of the clones is absent; in the studies checked, under half of the shortfall reflects unresolved V genes, and no reason is known for the rest. V and J calls and clone size follow that table, whereas D and trimming were derived from the DNA. This sample lists around 170,000 clones; roughly 80% were detected once. Over 3.5% of the sample belongs to the ten largest clones.

The paper's findings and limits, for the study overall: Because some donors lacked HLA typing at each locus, the association tests relied only on the typed subset. In this cohort, only TCR beta chains were sequenced, and detectable features were limited by the absence of alpha or paired-chain data. According to a later genetic analysis, donors in an Asian-associated ancestry cluster had fewer N-insertions in productive TCRs than the roughly 700-donor mean. In a later analysis, HLA-associated TCR beta chains were found to be more clonally expanded and to have lower generation probabilities than equally common non-associated chains. In a later analysis, around 17,000 TCR beta sequences were associated with specific HLA alleles at a false discovery rate of 0.05. The sequencing pipeline was judged likely to have produced a cluster of highly shared sequence variants as a technical artifact. In the study, 164 TCR beta chains were listed as associated with cytomegalovirus. Most TCR sequences were seen in very few donors, while some public TCRs were found in many individuals. A further reported finding was that TCR beta sequences accurately predicted the HLA-A and HLA-B alleles for most subjects in the first cohort. Cytomegalovirus status was reported to be diagnosed by the classifier with high specificity and sensitivity in both the original and validation cohorts. In an earlier analysis of some 640 of the donors, most TCR beta V segments were observed in productive rearrangements about 87% or about 30% of the time, broadly matching IMGT annotations. A later genetic analysis associated a missense DCLRE1C variant with V-gene and J-gene trimming of TCR beta chains, and an independent cohort replicated the association. Linkage disequilibrium might explain the correlated functional status among segregating V segments, but an unknown experimental factor could not be excluded. The authors suggested that the approach could potentially be generalized to other disease states and immunological phenotypes. Because counts were too low, seventeen rarely observed V segments, including chromosome 9 orphons, were left out of the earlier analysis of a few hundred of the donors. When HLA alleles, especially DR and DQ, strongly co-occurred, TCR associations were difficult to assign to individual alleles. For the cohort, immune exposure information was limited to CMV serostatus. According to a later analysis, parvovirus B19, influenza, CMV and Epstein-Barr virus appeared linked to several top co-occurrence clusters. Some IMGT-functional V segments, including TRBV6-2 and TRBV6-3, could not be distinguished by the 87-base-pair reads and were therefore excluded. A later analysis found that TCR association rates varied across HLA loci, with DRB1 alleles showing the most associated TCRs and HLA-C alleles the fewest. In a later analysis, most CMV-associated TCR beta chains were found to appear HLA-restricted, with HLA associations seemingly driven largely by CMV exposure. In vitro tests confirmed that a few of the cytomegalovirus-associated TCR beta chains recognize cytomegalovirus antigens. The presence/absence analyses assumed that sequencing depth was roughly uniform across donors, and that assumption may not be true.

This TCR was sampled from a man in his fifties or sixties in good health and CMV-seronegative. The rearrangement combines TRBV2 with TRBJ2-3, and 8 junction bases match TRBD2. The material sequenced was PBMCs. The encoded CDR3 is CAALGRGAGTDTQYF. The DNA is as follows: TGTGCCGCCCTAGGGCGGGGGGCGGGCACAGATACGCAGTATTTT.